The 21 T cell receptor beta chains below come from one sample, sequenced in a study of T cell changes during pregnancy in multiple sclerosis. Generated by immunoSEQ multiplex PCR, the TCRdb table keeps only in-frame clones and is missing some. The sample shows 93,000 or so clones, 92% of them seen only once. The material was peripheral blood, obtained after pregnancy. All receptors come from a female donor with multiple sclerosis, enrolled in a pregnancy study.

This sequence joins TRBV6-6 and TRBJ2-7; D is possibly TRBD1 (6 bases). Trimming left V 5 bases short and J 5 bases short, with 10 bases between. CDR3 length: 12 residues. The germline V gene encodes CDR1 MNHNY and CDR2 SVGAGI (reference sequence). The CDR3 bases are TGTGCCAGCAGTACAGGGCGGGACGAGCAGTACTTC. It specifies CASSTGRDEQYF.

This chain links TRBV7-9 with TRBJ1-6; unclear D gene. The V and J ends lost 5 bases and 3 bases respectively, with 11 bases between them. The germline V gene has CDR1 SEHNR and CDR2 FQNEAQ (reference sequence). This CDR3 has 15 residues. In DNA form, the CDR3 reads TGTGCCAGCAGCGGAGCGAGTCTCTATAATTCACCCCTCCACTTT. Residues: CASSGASLYNSPLHF.

This clone was picked up one time. The chain employs TRBV10-2 and TRBJ2-7; 12 nucleotides align to TRBD2. The CDR3 contains 15 residues. The ends lost 6 bases at V and 4 bases at J; junction bases unmatched: 7. CDR1 is WSHSY and CDR2 is SAAADI in the germline V gene. The CDR3 loop reads CASRDLAGGPYEQYF. The CDR3 coding sequence is TGCGCCAGCAGGGATCTAGCGGGAGGGCCATACGAGCAGTACTTC.

The V and J genes are TRBV7-2 and TRBJ2-5; TRBD1 matches 7 bases. The germline gives CDR1 SGHTA, CDR2 FQGNSA. J was trimmed by 1 base and V by 5 bases; bases with no gene match: 10. The CDR3 runs to 16 residues. The CDR3, as DNA: TGTGCCAGCAGCGCTAACAGGGGCAGGGTCCAAGAGACCCAGTACTTC. It is translated as CASSANRGRVQETQYF.

The chain uses TRBV4-1 and TRBJ1-1; D gene ambiguous. The ends were cut back, 2 bases at V and 1 base at J, with 11 bases in the middle. The V gene's germline CDR1 is MGHRA and CDR2 YSYEKL. This CDR3 comprises 15 residues. CDR3 sequence: CASSQTGSGNTEAFF. The CDR3 nucleotides read TGCGCCAGCAGCCAAACGGGTAGCGGGAACACTGAAGCTTTCTTT.

This chain uses TRBV7-2 with TRBJ2-1; TRBD2 aligns across 7 bases. Germline-derived CDR1 and CDR2 are SGHTA and FQGNSA. J lost 0 bases, V lost 5 bases, and 10 bases had no gene match. The CDR3 has 17 residues. The DNA of the CDR3 is TGTGCCAGCAGCCCTAGAGGGCGGGAGAGCTCCTACAATGAGCAGTTCTTC. Amino acid sequence: CASSPRGRESSYNEQFF.

This clone was recorded once. The chain recombines TRBV2 with TRBJ1-2, with a weak D call TRBD1 (5 bases). The CDR3 length is 13 residues. Trimming took off 7 bases at V and 4 bases at J, with 13 bases between the two ends. Germline assignment: CDR1 SNHLY and CDR2 FYNNEI. The CDR3: CASTGVPTYGYTF. The CDR3 DNA reads TGTGCCAGCACGGGGGTCCCGACCTATGGCTACACCTTC.

This clone was seen only once. The chain joins TRBV27 to TRBJ1-3; the match to TRBD1 covers 10 bases. Germline loops: CDR1 MNHEY, CDR2 SMNVEV (reference sequence). V was clipped by 5 bases and J by 0 bases; unmatched bases: 13. The CDR3 totals 19 residues. CDR3 bases: TGTGCCAGCAGTGCCCGGGACAGGGGCTCACCGTTCTCTGGAAACACCATATATTTT. It encodes CASSARDRGSPFSGNTIYF.

The V gene is TRBV6-6, the J gene TRBJ2-1, with D perhaps TRBD2 (5 bases). CDR1 is MNHNY, CDR2 SVGAGI, per germline (reference sequence). This CDR3 comprises 12 residues. DNA for the CDR3: TGTGTCCTCGACGGGATGGTCAATGAGCAGTTCTTC. Its protein product is CVLDGMVNEQFF.

The rearrangement links TRBV27 to TRBJ2-7, with a possible D match to TRBD2 (5 bases). Germline V gene sequence: CDR1 MNHEY, CDR2 SMNVEV (reference sequence). Trimming cost V 8 bases and J 4 bases, with 15 bases left between them. The CDR3 extends over 13 amino acids. The CDR3 nucleotides are TGTGCCAGCGGCGAGGGCTTGCGGTACGAGCAGTACTTC. Translating gives CASGEGLRYEQYF.

The gene calls are TRBV29-1 and TRBJ1-1; D uncertain. CDR3 length equals 13 residues. V lost 8 bases, J lost 3 bases, and 16 bases lay in between. Germline V gene sequence: CDR1 SQVTM, CDR2 ANQGSEA. The CDR3 spells CSNHRWGDTEAFF. As DNA, the CDR3 is TGCAGCAACCACCGCTGGGGAGACACTGAAGCTTTCTTT. Filled out from reference TRBV29-1 and TRBJ1-1, the complete variable domain reads SAVISQKPSRDICQRGTSLTIQCQVDSQVTMMFWYRQQPGQSLTLIATANQGSEATYESGFVIDKFPISRPNLTFSTLTVSNMSPEDSSIYLCSNHRWGDTEAFFGQGTRLTVV.

The CDR3 here is CASSLMGTSGSSTDTQYF. DNA for the CDR3: TGTGCCAGCAGCTTAATGGGGACTAGCGGTTCTAGCACAGATACGCAGTATTTT. J is TRBJ2-3 and V is TRBV7-3, with 11 bases matching TRBD2. Germline CDR1 reads SGHTA; CDR2 reads FQGTGA. This CDR3 has 18 residues. The J segment lost 0 bases and the V segment lost 1 base, leaving 6 bases of the junction unmatched.

The chain has TRBV2 and TRBJ1-3, with 8 bases fitting TRBD1. The CDR3 sequence is 12 residues long. Per germline, CDR1 SNHLY and CDR2 FYNNEI. V was pared by 10 bases and J by 7 bases, with 6 bases of the junction left unmatched. CDR3 in DNA: TGTGCCACCCGGACAGGGCGTAACACCATATATTTT. Protein sequence: CATRTGRNTIYF.

The rearrangement links TRBV7-9 to TRBJ2-1, with 7 bases aligning to TRBD2. J was trimmed by 7 bases and V by 5 bases; bases with no gene match: 5. The V gene's germline CDR1 is SEHNR and CDR2 FQNEAQ (reference sequence). CDR3 length: 13 amino acids. The CDR3 loop reads CASSASGVNEQFF. DNA of the CDR3: TGTGCCAGCAGCGCTAGCGGTGTTAATGAGCAGTTCTTC.

The chain links TRBV5-5 to TRBJ2-2, with 7 bases fitting TRBD2. With 2 bases clipped from V and 0 bases from J, the junction kept 4 bases outside the gene matches. This CDR3 is built from 16 residues. CDR1 SGHKS and CDR2 YYEKEE come from the germline V gene (reference sequence). CDR3 bases: TGTGCCAGCAGCTTCCAGACTAGCCCGAACACCGGGGAGCTGTTTTTT. Translated: CASSFQTSPNTGELFF. Looking up the rest from reference TRBV5-5 and TRBJ2-2 gives the full variable domain: DAGVTQSPTHLIKTRGQQVTLRCSPISGHKSVSWYQQVLGQGPQFIFQYYEKEERGRGNFPDRFSARQFPNYSSELNVNALLLGDSALYLCASSFQTSPNTGELFFGEGSRLTVL.

The CDR3 nucleotides read TGTGCCAGCAGCCCTGGGACTAGCGGGGGGGCCAATGAGCAGTTCTTC. This translates into CASSPGTSGGANEQFF. The rearrangement joins TRBV5-4 to TRBJ2-1; 16 bases match TRBD2. The CDR3 consists of 16 residues. Germline loops: CDR1 SGHNT, CDR2 YYREEE (reference sequence). V shed 4 bases and J 6 bases; nucleotides not matched to a gene: 4.

The chain uses TRBV25-1 and TRBJ2-3; 10 bases line up with TRBD2. The CDR3 runs 14 residues. V shed 6 bases and J 3 bases; nucleotides not matched to a gene: 3. The germline V gene encodes CDR1 MGHDK and CDR2 SYGVNS. The DNA of the CDR3 is TGTGCCAGCAGCCTAGCGGGAGTTACAGATACGCAGTATTTT. Translated: CASSLAGVTDTQYF.

The gene calls are TRBV11-2 and TRBJ1-2; 8 bases fit TRBD1. The V segment lost 1 base and the J segment 3 bases; nucleotides outside the gene matches: 7. The V gene's germline CDR1 is SGHAT and CDR2 FQNNGV. The length of the CDR3 is 16 residues. The CDR3 loop is CASSLGDRYIDYGYTF. The CDR3 DNA sequence: TGTGCCAGCAGCTTAGGGGACAGGTATATCGACTATGGCTACACCTTC.

The rearrangement joins TRBV5-1 to TRBJ2-5, with D uncertain. The CDR3 extends over 15 amino acids. In germline, CDR1 is SGHRS, CDR2 YFSETQ. V lost 3 bases and J 1 base, leaving 13 bases between the germline ends. The CDR3 loop reads CASSSSVPAQETQYF. DNA for the CDR3: TGCGCCAGCAGCTCGTCAGTCCCCGCCCAAGAGACCCAGTACTTC.

This chain connects TRBV18 to TRBJ1-2, with D possibly TRBD1 on 5 matching bases. From germline, CDR1 is KGHSH and CDR2 LQKENI. The V gene lost 2 bases and the J gene lost 4 bases, with 14 bases spanning the gap. The CDR3 is made up of 15 amino acids. In DNA form, the CDR3 reads TGTGCCAGCTCACCAGGCGCAGGGCCCAGCTATGGCTACACCTTC. The encoded protein is CASSPGAGPSYGYTF.

The rearrangement uses TRBV28 and TRBJ1-2, with D possibly TRBD1 on 6 matching bases. Between the trimmed V and J ends, which lost 4 bases and 5 bases, there was a span of 17 bases. Germline V gene sequence: CDR1 MDHEN, CDR2 SYDVKM. CDR3 length: 15 residues. CDR3 DNA: TGTGCCAGCAGTTCTGGGTTTCCAAGGGGGTATGGCTACACCTTC. The encoded protein is CASSSGFPRGYGYTF.